The 5 T cell receptor beta chains below were found in one sample sequenced in a study of T-cell reconstitution after alpha-beta-depleted transplantation in children. Unique molecular identifiers were incorporated during preparation of the TCRbeta library. Via MiXCR, TCRdb re-called the PCR reads, giving one row per CDR3 protein. The table lists a few hundred thousand distinct CDR3 sequences, about an eighth of them singletons. Source: PBMCs, mostly from graft donor cells, taken 360 days after TCRalphabeta/CD19-depleted stem cell transplant. These receptors originate from a male patient younger than 18 who had a stem cell transplant for acute myeloid leukemia, so the T cells may come from the graft donor.

A few counts support this clonotype. The chain recombines TRBV7-6 with TRBJ2-2; D is perhaps TRBD1 or TRBD2 (5 bases each). This CDR3 region has 16 residues. Between the trimmed V and J ends, which lost 0 bases and 3 bases, there was a span of 11 bases. The V gene's germline CDR1 is SGHVS and CDR2 FNYEAQ. DNA for the CDR3: TGTGCCAGCAGCTTAGCCCCAGGGAGAGACACCGGGGAGCTGTTTTTT. It codes for CASSLAPGRDTGELFF.

This clonotype turned up a few times. This chain connects TRBV12-3 or TRBV12-4 to TRBJ1-5; D gene uncertain. The V and J ends lost 6 bases and 5 bases respectively, with 14 bases between them. This CDR3 spans 14 amino acids. CDR3 coding DNA: TGTGCCAGCAGCCCCACGGCGCCCGATCAGCCCCAGCATTTT. It codes for CASSPTAPDQPQHF.

The J gene is TRBJ2-5, the V gene TRBV29-1; 13 positions agree with TRBD2. This CDR3 is built from 17 residues. Trimming cost V 7 bases and J 6 bases; bases outside gene matches: 17. Germline V gene sequence: CDR1 SQVTM, CDR2 ANQGSEA. The CDR3 here is CSGVPVTSGRALKTQYF. The CDR3 coding sequence is TGCAGCGGCGTTCCCGTAACTAGCGGGAGGGCCCTAAAGACCCAGTACTTC. Full variable domain (missing parts from reference TRBV29-1 and TRBJ2-5): SAVISQKPSRDICQRGTSLTIQCQVDSQVTMMFWYRQQPGQSLTLIATANQGSEATYESGFVIDKFPISRPNLTFSTLTVSNMSPEDSSIYLCSGVPVTSGRALKTQYFGPGTRLLVL.

This chain joins TRBV5-1 and TRBJ1-2; D is perhaps TRBD1 (5 bases). From germline, CDR1 is SGHRS and CDR2 YFSETQ. The CDR3 sequence is 17 residues long. Trimming pared 0 bases from V and 4 bases from J, leaving 19 bases between. The CDR3 here is CASSLDEMGPKLYGYTF. CDR3 in DNA: TGCGCCAGCAGCTTGGACGAGATGGGACCGAAACTCTATGGCTACACCTTC.

This clonotype was counted many times. The rearrangement joins TRBV29-1 to TRBJ1-1, with TRBD1 as a possible D gene (5 bases). Germline V gives CDR1 SQVTM, CDR2 ANQGSEA. V lost 4 bases to trimming and J lost 5 bases, with 17 bases between them. The CDR3 runs to 14 residues. The CDR3 bases are TGCAGCGTTGCCCACGGGGAGGGGAGGACTGAAGCTTTCTTT. As protein: CSVAHGEGRTEAFF.